The 24 T cell receptor beta chains presented below share a single source sample, sequenced in a study of T cell responses to AZD1222 COVID-19 vaccine. Sequenced by immunoSEQ multiplex PCR; TCRdb stores in-frame clones only, minus some. The sample holds around 58,000 clones; roughly 90% are singletons and the top ten take about 14%. Sequencing used peripheral blood, obtained 28 days after the second AZD1222 dose. These receptors originate from an adult who received the AZD1222 COVID-19 vaccine.

This rearrangement joins TRBV7-2 to TRBJ1-1; TRBD1 is a possible D gene (5 bases). V lost 4 bases, J lost 8 bases, and 20 bases lay in between. Germline CDR1 reads SGHTA; CDR2 reads FQGNSA. CDR3 size: 15 residues. This chain's CDR3 is CASSSTPLRGSEAFF. CDR3 DNA: TGTGCCAGCAGCTCGACGCCCTTGAGGGGATCGGAAGCTTTCTTT.

This chain joins TRBV5-6 and TRBJ2-7; no definite D call. The ends were cut back, 4 bases at V and 2 bases at J, with 10 bases in the middle. The CDR3 contains 13 residues. Germline V gene sequence: CDR1 SGHDT, CDR2 YYEEEE. CDR3 sequence: CASSAESPYEQYF. The CDR3 DNA follows: TGTGCCAGCAGCGCAGAGAGTCCCTACGAGCAGTACTTC.

The V gene is TRBV6-5, the J gene TRBJ2-3; TRBD2 is a possible D gene (5 bases). This CDR3 contains 14 residues. V was pared by 2 bases and J by 2 bases, with 8 bases between. Per the germline V gene, CDR1 is MNHEY and CDR2 is SVGAGI. The CDR3 is CASSYREHTDTQYF. The DNA for the CDR3 is TGTGCCAGCAGTTACCGGGAACACACAGATACGCAGTATTTT.

The gene calls are TRBV19 and TRBJ2-2; D might be TRBD2 (5 bases). CDR3 length: 13 residues. Germline V CDR1 and CDR2: LNHDA, SQIVND (reference sequence). V was clipped by 1 base and J by 8 bases, with 8 bases between them. CDR3 DNA: TGTGCCAGTAGTATAGCCGCGGGTGGGGAGCTGTTTTTT. It translates to CASSIAAGGELFF.

In this sample, this clone turned up a few times. This chain joins TRBV7-2 and TRBJ1-1, with TRBD1 matching 10 bases. V gave up 1 base and J gave up 4 bases; unmatched junction bases: 3. The length of the CDR3 is 15 residues. Looked up from germline, CDR1 is SGHTA and CDR2 is FQGNSA. CDR3 sequence: CASSLGRDRGTEAFF. As DNA, the CDR3 is TGTGCCAGCAGCTTAGGAAGGGACAGGGGCACTGAAGCTTTCTTT.

The chain carries TRBV11-3 and TRBJ1-2, with D possibly being TRBD1 (6 bases). The CDR3 is 15 amino acids. In germline, CDR1 is SGHNT, CDR2 YENEEA. Trimming took off 7 bases at V and 2 bases at J, with 17 bases between the two ends. The CDR3 DNA is TGTGCCAGCACCCTCCGGGGGGGCGGCAACTATGGCTACACCTTC. This translates into CASTLRGGGNYGYTF.

The V call is TRBV5-1, the J call TRBJ1-1; D gene ambiguous. CDR3 length: 13 amino acids. Germline CDR1 and CDR2: SGHRS and YFSETQ. V was clipped by 2 bases and J by 7 bases, with 12 bases between them. The CDR3 region is CASSLMLAGEAFF. CDR3 bases: TGCGCCAGCAGCTTAATGCTTGCGGGTGAAGCTTTCTTT.

CDR3 residues: CASSLSPLGQFGEQYF. The CDR3 DNA is TGTGCCAGCAGCTTAAGCCCCCTGGGACAATTCGGCGAGCAGTACTTC. The rearrangement joins TRBV7-2 to TRBJ2-7, with a weak D call TRBD1 (6 bases). Germline V lookup: CDR1 SGHTA, CDR2 FQGNSA. This CDR3 is built from 16 residues. Between the trimmed V and J ends, which lost 2 bases and 6 bases, there was a span of 20 bases.

The chain combines TRBV27 with TRBJ2-5, with 9 nucleotides matching TRBD2. This CDR3 contains 17 residues. In germline, CDR1 is MNHEY, CDR2 SMNVEV (reference sequence). The trim removed 0 bases at V and 5 bases at J, leaving 10 bases unmatched. CDR3 DNA: TGTGCCAGCAGTTTATCCCCTCTCCCGAGCGGGAGGGAGACCCAGTACTTC. Its protein is CASSLSPLPSGRETQYF.

This chain links TRBV7-2 with TRBJ1-3, with 10 nucleotides matching TRBD1. The CDR3 spans 17 residues. Per the germline V gene, CDR1 is SGHTA and CDR2 is FQGNSA. After removal of 5 bases from V and 4 bases from J, the junction contained 11 bases not matched to a gene. CDR3 DNA: TGTGCCAGCAGCCCGGGACAGGGGATTATCGGGGGAAACACCATATATTTT. Its protein product is CASSPGQGIIGGNTIYF.

The chain combines TRBV11-2 with TRBJ2-1; D unclear. Deletions cut 2 bases from V and 2 bases from J, with 10 bases between. Germline V gives CDR1 SGHAT, CDR2 FQNNGV. This CDR3 has 15 residues. The CDR3 sequence is CASSLRLEPYNEQFF. Written as DNA, the CDR3 is TGTGCCAGCAGCTTACGACTTGAACCCTACAATGAGCAGTTCTTC.

The chain links TRBV15 to TRBJ2-1, with TRBD2 matching over 7 bases. The CDR3 is 18 residues long. V trimming: 4 bases; J trimming: 0 bases; junction bases outside the gene matches: 12. Germline assignment: CDR1 LNHNV and CDR2 YYDKDF (reference sequence). The CDR3 sequence is CATSILRGVRASYNEQFF. CDR3 DNA sequence: TGTGCCACCAGCATTCTTCGGGGGGTCCGGGCCTCCTACAATGAGCAGTTCTTC.

The chain employs TRBV19 and TRBJ2-3, with 8 bases that match TRBD2. V was pared by 3 bases and J by 3 bases, with 5 bases of the junction left unmatched. CDR3 length: 15 amino acids. Germline assignment: CDR1 LNHDA and CDR2 SQIVND (reference sequence). This CDR3 reads CASSMGAGDTDTQYF. Written as DNA, the CDR3 is TGTGCCAGTAGTATGGGAGCGGGAGATACAGATACGCAGTATTTT.

The rearrangement links TRBV6-5 to TRBJ2-7, with 8 bases matching TRBD1. Germline lookup yields CDR1 MNHEY and CDR2 SVGAGI. V lost 8 bases to trimming and J lost 13 bases; unmatched junction nucleotides: 10. The CDR3 covers 11 residues. The chain's CDR3 is CASGPGQVYYF. The DNA of the CDR3 is TGTGCCAGCGGACCGGGACAGGTTTACTACTTC.

This clone has just a few counts. CDR3 region: CASSQITDTQYF. DNA of the CDR3: TGTGCCAGCAGCCAGATCACAGATACGCAGTATTTT. The V gene is TRBV3-1 (or the pseudogene TRBV3-2), the J gene TRBJ2-3; D not certain. Germline V gene sequence: CDR1 LGHDT, CDR2 YNNKEL (reference sequence). CDR3 length: 12 amino acids. V was trimmed by 3 bases and J by 2 bases, leaving 3 bases between them.

This clone was found once. CDR3 DNA: TGTGCCAGCAGTTCTCAGGTTGATGGCTACACCTTC. This encodes CASSSQVDGYTF. V gene TRBV6-2 or TRBV6-3 combines with J gene TRBJ1-2; D unresolved. This CDR3 is 12 amino acids long. From germline, CDR1 is MNHEY and CDR2 SVGEGT. The V end lost 4 bases, the J end lost 6 bases, and 9 bases lay between the germline ends.

The chain carries TRBV11-3 and TRBJ1-3, with TRBD1 matching 7 bases. The CDR3 runs 15 residues. Germline V gene lookup returns CDR1 SGHNT and CDR2 YENEEA. With 5 bases clipped from V and 6 bases from J, the junction kept 10 bases outside the gene matches. CDR3 coding DNA: TGTGCCAGCAGCCTACCCGTAACAGGGGCAAACACCATATATTTT. Its translation is CASSLPVTGANTIYF.

This chain uses TRBV2 with TRBJ1-2, with TRBD1 matching over 9 bases. In germline, CDR1 is SNHLY, CDR2 FYNNEI. This CDR3 has 14 residues. J was trimmed by 4 bases and V by 3 bases; bases with no gene match: 3. CDR3 loop: CASSEGQGSYGYTF. In nucleotides, the CDR3 is TGTGCCAGCAGTGAGGGACAGGGAAGCTATGGCTACACCTTC.

The chain joins TRBV18 to TRBJ1-6; a weak D match, TRBD1 (6 bases). Germline assignment: CDR1 KGHSH and CDR2 LQKENI. The CDR3 is 16 residues long. Trimming removed 2 bases from V and 7 bases from J, with 15 bases in between. For the CDR3, the DNA is TGTGCCAGCTCACCAGCCCCGGGGGGCAGGAATTCACCCCTCCACTTT. Protein sequence: CASSPAPGGRNSPLHF.

V and J are TRBV6-5 and TRBJ2-1; 13 nucleotides match TRBD2. Germline V gene data show CDR1 as MNHEY and CDR2 as SVGAGI. The CDR3 runs 14 residues. The trim removed 8 bases at V and 7 bases at J, leaving 5 bases unmatched. The CDR3: CASLTSGRSNEQFF. The DNA of the CDR3 is TGTGCCAGCCTGACTAGCGGGAGGAGTAATGAGCAGTTCTTC.

This sequence joins TRBV7-6 and TRBJ2-1; 9 nucleotides line up with TRBD2. CDR1 and CDR2 from the germline V gene are SGHVS and FNYEAQ. V dropped 1 base and J dropped 7; count of bases not matched to a gene: 8. This CDR3 contains 16 residues. CDR3: CASSLDGTSSSNEQFF. The DNA of the CDR3 is TGTGCCAGCAGCTTAGACGGGACTAGCTCTTCAAATGAGCAGTTCTTC. Combining the CDR3 with reference TRBV7-6 and TRBJ2-1 gives the whole variable domain GAGVSQSPRYKVTKRGQDVALRCDPISGHVSLYWYRQALGQGPEFLTYFNYEAQQDKSGLPNDRFSAERPEGSISTLTIQRTEQRDSAMYRCASSLDGTSSSNEQFFGPGTRLTVL.

The chain links TRBV2 to TRBJ1-4, with TRBD1 as a possible D gene (5 bases). V was pared by 7 bases and J by 8 bases, with 17 bases between. Per germline, CDR1 SNHLY and CDR2 FYNNEI. The CDR3 extends over 14 amino acids. CDR3 DNA sequence: TGTGCCAGCACCCCTGGGGGGTGGGACGAAAAACTGTTTTTT. It is translated as CASTPGGWDEKLFF.

The chain links TRBV19 to TRBJ2-6; TRBD1 agrees at 7 bases. V was pared by 6 bases and J by 0 bases, with 8 bases of the junction left unmatched. The V gene's germline CDR1 is LNHDA and CDR2 SQIVND (reference sequence). The CDR3 is made up of 17 amino acids. The CDR3 here is CASSSWGQSSGANVLTF. For the CDR3, the DNA is TGTGCCAGTAGCTCCTGGGGACAGTCCTCTGGGGCCAACGTCCTGACTTTC.

This chain connects TRBV16 to TRBJ2-2; the D call may be TRBD1 or TRBD2 (5 bases each). The germline V gene encodes CDR1 KGHSY and CDR2 FQNENV. The V end was cut by 4 bases, the J end by 5 bases, with 14 bases between. The CDR3 sequence is 15 residues long. The CDR3 region is CASSRGRTPTGELFF. CDR3 DNA sequence: TGTGCCAGCAGCCGGGGACGGACCCCAACCGGGGAGCTGTTTTTT.